A single sample is the source of the 27 T cell receptor beta chains below, sequenced in a study of blood T cell repertoires in COVID-19 (TCRdb year 2020). Libraries came from the immunoSEQ multiplex PCR assay. This is the immuneACCESS table as TCRdb keeps it, with only in-frame sequences that have V and J called. A part of the clones is gone; compared with another copy, unresolved V genes explain less than half, and the rest is unexplained. This sample comprises around 340,000 clones, more than 70% of them detected only once. Of the sample, around 4% falls within the top ten clones. The source material was peripheral blood. The receptors derive from a woman aged 60-75 years with COVID-19, enrolled during active disease.

This chain connects TRBV6-4 to TRBJ1-6; the D gene is possibly TRBD1 (5 bases). Germline V gene lookup returns CDR1 MRHNA and CDR2 SNTAGT. The CDR3 is made up of 14 amino acids. V was trimmed by 1 base and J by 10 bases, leaving 11 bases between them. The CDR3 here is CASSDLAGRSPLHF. The CDR3 nucleotides read TGTGCCAGCAGTGACTTGGCAGGGCGATCACCCCTCCACTTT.

This clone was seen just once. The V and J genes are TRBV3-1 (or the pseudogene TRBV3-2) and TRBJ2-3, with 10 bases that match TRBD2. Per the germline V gene, CDR1 is LGHDT and CDR2 is YNNKEL (reference sequence). The CDR3 is made up of 16 amino acids. V dropped 1 base and J dropped 1; count of bases not matched to a gene: 2. CDR3 coding DNA: TGTGCCAGCAGCCAAGGGGGGACTAGCGGCACAGATACGCAGTATTTT. Protein product: CASSQGGTSGTDTQYF.

The rearrangement uses TRBV6-1 and TRBJ1-2; 12 nucleotides match TRBD1. The J segment lost 8 bases and the V segment lost 1 base, leaving 8 bases of the junction unmatched. CDR1 and CDR2 from the germline V gene are MNHNS and SASEGT. The CDR3 spans 16 residues. CDR3 sequence (DNA): TGTGCCAGCAGTGAAGAGTGGGACAGGGGGCGTTGGGGCTACACCTTC. As protein: CASSEEWDRGRWGYTF.

V gene TRBV6-6 combines with J gene TRBJ1-6; 10 bases line up with TRBD1. The J segment lost 9 bases and the V segment lost 5 bases, leaving 10 bases of the junction unmatched. The V gene's germline CDR1 is MNHNY and CDR2 SVGAGI (reference sequence). The CDR3 has 16 amino acids. The CDR3 DNA is TGTGCCAGCAGTAAAAGCCCGGGACAGGGGACTTCACCCCTCCACTTT. Its protein product is CASSKSPGQGTSPLHF.

The chain joins TRBV4-1 to TRBJ2-7, with 7 bases aligning to TRBD1. Germline values: CDR1 MGHRA, CDR2 YSYEKL. The V gene end was trimmed by 1 base and the J gene end by 2 bases; junction bases not matched to a gene: 2. CDR3 size: 14 residues. CDR3 nucleotide sequence: TGCGCCAGCAGCCAAGTTGGGACAGCCTACGAGCAGTACTTC. This translates into CASSQVGTAYEQYF.

The chain recombines TRBV11-1 with TRBJ2-1; 9 bases line up with TRBD2. Germline V gives CDR1 SGHAT, CDR2 FQDESV (reference sequence). Trimming cost V 5 bases and J 5 bases; bases outside gene matches: 10. CDR3 length equals 16 residues. The DNA of the CDR3 is TGTGCCAGCAGCCCCGGGGATAGCGGGGGACACAATGAGCAGTTCTTC. The encoded protein is CASSPGDSGGHNEQFF.

This clone was counted a single time. The chain uses TRBV7-9 and TRBJ2-7; TRBD1 matches 12 bases. This CDR3 contains 14 residues. V was pared by 4 bases and J by 6 bases, with 4 bases of the junction left unmatched. Per germline, CDR1 SEHNR and CDR2 FQNEAQ (reference sequence). CDR3 bases: TGTGCCAGCAGCTGGGGACAGGGGGCACGCGAGCAGTACTTC. Protein sequence: CASSWGQGAREQYF.

The CDR3: CATSRDLGLLINQPQHF. The CDR3 DNA reads as TGTGCCACCAGCAGAGATCTGGGCTTATTAATCAATCAGCCCCAGCATTTT. The chain carries TRBV15 and TRBJ1-5; D not certain. The germline V gene encodes CDR1 LNHNV and CDR2 YYDKDF (reference sequence). The CDR3 is made up of 17 amino acids. V lost 0 bases and J 3 bases, leaving 15 bases between the germline ends.

The CDR3 bases are TGTGCCAGCTGCCCCCCGGGACAGGGGGCAAGTGGCTACACCTTC. Translated: CASCPPGQGASGYTF. The rearrangement uses TRBV6-6 and TRBJ1-2; TRBD1 matches 12 bases. CDR1 is MNHNY and CDR2 is SVGAGI in the germline V gene (reference sequence). The CDR3 extends over 15 amino acids. V trimming: 8 bases; J trimming: 7 bases; junction bases outside the gene matches: 11.

The chain employs TRBV19 and TRBJ1-1, with D unclear. Trimming left V 3 bases short and J 2 bases short, with 13 bases between. Per the germline V gene, CDR1 is LNHDA and CDR2 is SQIVND (reference sequence). The CDR3 consists of 15 residues. The CDR3 protein is CASSITSFPNTEAFF. The CDR3 region has the DNA TGTGCCAGTAGTATTACCAGTTTTCCTAACACTGAAGCTTTCTTT.

The rearrangement uses TRBV7-2 and TRBJ2-3, with D possibly being TRBD1 (6 bases). Germline CDR1 reads SGHTA; CDR2 reads FQGNSA. Trimming took 4 bases from V and 4 from J, leaving 9 bases between them. The CDR3 spans 13 residues. The CDR3 DNA follows: TGTGCCAGCAGCTACAGGGATCCAGATACGCAGTATTTT. Translating it yields CASSYRDPDTQYF.

The V and J genes are TRBV11-2 and TRBJ2-3; D not certain. Germline lookup yields CDR1 SGHAT and CDR2 FQNNGV. Trimming removed 0 bases at V and 13 bases at J, with 5 bases between. The CDR3 runs 10 residues. The CDR3 here is CASSLDREYF. The CDR3 DNA is TGTGCCAGCAGCTTAGATCGAGAGTATTTT.

This chain connects TRBV7-2 to TRBJ1-2; 7 bases agree with TRBD1. CDR1 is SGHTA, CDR2 FQGNSA, per germline. The CDR3 extends over 16 amino acids. V was pared by 4 bases and J by 1 base, with 9 bases of the junction left unmatched. The CDR3 DNA reads TGTGCCAGCAGCTCCGGGCCGCAGGGGGTTAACTATGGCTACACCTTC. Amino acids: CASSSGPQGVNYGYTF.

V usage is TRBV4-1 and J usage is TRBJ1-2; 7 bases fit TRBD1. Germline V CDR1 and CDR2: MGHRA, YSYEKL. Germline trimming cut 2 bases from V and 6 bases from J; bases unmatched to any gene: 6. This CDR3 is 14 amino acids long. The CDR3 nucleotides read TGCGCCAGCAGCCAACGAGACAGGGATGATGGCTACACCTTC. Translating it yields CASSQRDRDDGYTF.

In its sample, this clone was seen once. This rearrangement joins TRBV7-2 to TRBJ2-5; 7 nucleotides match TRBD2. CDR1 is SGHTA and CDR2 is FQGNSA in the germline V gene. The length of the CDR3 is 14 residues. J lost 5 bases, V lost 5 bases, and 8 bases had no gene match. The CDR3 sequence is CASSKSGVGETQYF. The CDR3 nucleotides are TGTGCCAGCAGCAAAAGCGGGGTCGGGGAGACCCAGTACTTC.

The V call is TRBV6-2 or TRBV6-3, the J call TRBJ1-6; the match to TRBD1 covers 8 bases. The CDR3 loop spans 14 amino acids. The germline V gene has CDR1 MNHEY and CDR2 SVGEGT. The V and J ends lost 6 bases and 4 bases, in that order; junction bases with no gene match: 2. The CDR3 is CASSRTGYNSPLHF. The DNA for the CDR3 is TGTGCCAGCAGCCGGACAGGGTATAATTCACCCCTCCACTTT.

The J gene is TRBJ2-3, the V gene TRBV28; 11 nucleotides line up with TRBD2. J gave up 0 bases and V 10 bases, and 3 bases lay outside the gene matches. CDR1 and CDR2 from the germline V gene are MDHEN and SYDVKM. The CDR3 sequence is 14 residues long. CDR3 amino acids: CANSGGGSTDTQYF. In DNA form, the CDR3 reads TGTGCCAATAGCGGGGGGGGAAGCACAGATACGCAGTATTTT.

The rearrangement uses TRBV14 and TRBJ1-1; D is ambiguous. CDR3 length: 14 amino acids. The germline V gene encodes CDR1 SGHDN and CDR2 FVKESK. V shed 0 bases and J shed 4 bases, with 9 bases lying between them. The CDR3: CASSQDGGITEAFF. CDR3 bases: TGTGCCAGCAGCCAAGACGGCGGGATCACTGAAGCTTTCTTT.

The rearrangement joins TRBV7-9 to TRBJ2-1; 8 bases match TRBD2. Germline-derived CDR1 and CDR2 are SEHNR and FQNEAQ (reference sequence). The CDR3 consists of 14 residues. Unmatched junction bases numbered 9, after V lost 5 bases and J lost 9 bases. The CDR3 sequence: CASSPGTRRSEQFF. The CDR3 DNA reads as TGTGCCAGCAGCCCCGGGACTAGAAGATCTGAGCAGTTCTTC.

This chain joins TRBV7-2 and TRBJ2-3; the match to TRBD2 covers 11 bases. CDR3 length: 17 amino acids. Looked up from germline, CDR1 is SGHTA and CDR2 is FQGNSA. The junction had 4 bases not matched to a gene; V was cut back by 0 bases and J by 2 bases. The CDR3 DNA follows: TGTGCCAGCAGCTTAGCGCTGACTAGCGGGGCCACAGATACGCAGTATTTT. Its protein product is CASSLALTSGATDTQYF.

The sample holds a few counts of this clone. The rearrangement links TRBV28 to TRBJ2-3; tentatively, D is TRBD2 (6 bases). The CDR3 covers 16 residues. Germline CDR1 and CDR2: MDHEN and SYDVKM. The V gene lost 5 bases and the J gene lost 0 bases, with 15 bases spanning the gap. In DNA, the CDR3 is TGTGCCAGCAGTCTGTCTAGCGTCGCTAGCACAGATACGCAGTATTTT. As protein: CASSLSSVASTDTQYF. Full variable domain (rest looked up from reference TRBV28 and TRBJ2-3): DVKVTQSSRYLVKRTGEKVFLECVQDMDHENMFWYRQDPGLGLRLIYFSYDVKMKEKGDIPEGYSVSREKKERFSLILESASTNQTSMYLCASSLSSVASTDTQYFGPGTRLTVL.

This clone was found many times. This chain joins TRBV30 and TRBJ1-1; D gene unclear. CDR1 is GTSNPN, CDR2 SVGIG, per germline (reference sequence). The length of the CDR3 is 13 residues. V gave up 5 bases and J gave up 2 bases, with 12 bases separating them. CDR3 amino acids: CAWHQIFNTEAFF. CDR3 DNA: TGTGCCTGGCACCAGATATTTAACACTGAAGCTTTCTTT.

This chain links TRBV6-5 with TRBJ1-1; the match to TRBD1 covers 8 bases. Germline trimming cut 6 bases from V and 5 bases from J; bases unmatched to any gene: 5. The CDR3 is 13 amino acids. CDR1 and CDR2 from the germline V gene are MNHEY and SVGAGI. The CDR3 sequence: CASSNRGWTEAFF. The CDR3 DNA reads as TGTGCCAGCAGCAACAGGGGGTGGACTGAAGCTTTCTTT.

The chain joins TRBV5-1 to TRBJ2-2; D not certain. Germline V gene lookup returns CDR1 SGHRS and CDR2 YFSETQ. The CDR3 totals 16 residues. V lost 0 bases and J 0 bases, leaving 9 bases between the germline ends. The DNA of the CDR3 is TGCGCCAGCAGCTTGGCCCCACAGTCGAACACCGGGGAGCTGTTTTTT. As protein: CASSLAPQSNTGELFF. Full variable domain (rest looked up from reference TRBV5-1 and TRBJ2-2): KAGVTQTPRYLIKTRGQQVTLSCSPISGHRSVSWYQQTPGQGLQFLFEYFSETQRNKGNFPGRFSGRQFSNSRSEMNVSTLELGDSALYLCASSLAPQSNTGELFFGEGSRLTVL.

The rearrangement uses TRBV10-3 and TRBJ2-7; 11 bases align to TRBD1. The trim removed 8 bases at V and 3 bases at J, leaving 3 bases unmatched. The CDR3 contains 13 residues. Germline CDR1 is ENHRY and CDR2 is SYGVKD. DNA of the CDR3: TGTGCCATCGGACAGGGGGCGAGCTACGAGCAGTACTTC. Its translation is CAIGQGASYEQYF.

This clone showed up just once. The chain employs TRBV19 and TRBJ1-3; TRBD1 matches at 11 bases. In germline, CDR1 is LNHDA, CDR2 SQIVND (reference sequence). J lost 4 bases, V lost 10 bases, and 3 bases had no gene match. This CDR3 comprises 13 residues. The CDR3 bases are TGTGCCACCTGGACAGGGGGCGGAAACACCATATATTTT. As protein: CATWTGGGNTIYF.

This chain links TRBV5-4 with TRBJ2-1; weak D call: TRBD2 (6 bases). Trimming took off 3 bases at V and 9 bases at J, with 19 bases between the two ends. This CDR3 has 15 residues. Germline-derived CDR1 and CDR2 are SGHNT and YYREEE (reference sequence). Here the CDR3 DNA reads TGTGCCAGCAGCTCCCCGTACGGGGGAACGGGTGAGCAGTTCTTC. It translates to CASSSPYGGTGEQFF.